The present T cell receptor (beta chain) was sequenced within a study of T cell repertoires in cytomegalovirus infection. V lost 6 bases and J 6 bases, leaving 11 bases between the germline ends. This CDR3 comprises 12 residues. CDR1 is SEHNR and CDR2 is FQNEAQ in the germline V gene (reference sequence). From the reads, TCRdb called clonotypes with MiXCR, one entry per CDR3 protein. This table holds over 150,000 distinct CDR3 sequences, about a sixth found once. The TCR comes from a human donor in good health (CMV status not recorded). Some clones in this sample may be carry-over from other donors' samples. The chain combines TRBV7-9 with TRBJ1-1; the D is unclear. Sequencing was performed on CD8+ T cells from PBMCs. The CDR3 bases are TGTGCCAGCAGTCCAGCTTCTTCTGAAGCTTTCTTT. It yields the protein CASSPASSEAFF.